The TCR beta chain described here comes from a study of OX40 agonist ivuxolimab in advanced cancers. Whole-study context: In this cohort, patients received ivuxolimab, an agonistic anti-OX40 (CD134) antibody. Partial responses were achieved by three patients: one hepatocellular carcinoma, two cutaneous melanoma. Dose-escalation patients suffered from hepatocellular carcinoma, melanoma, renal cell or head and neck cancer.

Produced via immunoSEQ multiplex PCR; TCRdb's table is partial and in-frame only. The sample yields tens of thousands of clones, 87% seen once. This specimen consisted of CD4+ or CD8+ T cells sorted from blood, obtained in a trial of the OX40 agonist ivuxolimab. This receptor was identified in an adult with an advanced solid tumor such as melanoma, head and neck, liver or kidney cancer.

The chain's CDR3 is CSVGRGAGSYNEQFF. As DNA, the CDR3 is TGCAGCGTTGGGCGTGGGGCAGGCTCCTACAATGAGCAGTTCTTC. The rearrangement joins TRBV29-1 to TRBJ2-1; TRBD1 might be the D (5 bases). Trimming removed 4 bases at V and 0 bases at J, with 13 bases between. CDR3 size: 15 residues. CDR1 and CDR2 from the germline V gene are SQVTM and ANQGSEA.